The sequence of this T cell receptor beta chain was determined in a study of CD8+CD57+ T cells in acquired aplastic anemia. Turning to the study itself: Sorted CD4+ and CD8+ cells gave a mean 3.2 ug DNA, range 0.2 to 27.4 ug. As sequenced from healthy donors, CD4+ cells averaged roughly 10 million reads.

The CDR3 is made up of 13 amino acids. The V gene lost 6 bases and the J gene lost 6 bases, with 11 bases spanning the gap. This clonotype was counted ten times or more. Antigen specificity is unknown. Genomic DNA provided the template from which TCR beta VDJ and CDR3 profiles were obtained. TCRdb fed the reads into MiXCR, producing one record per CDR3 protein. The sample has approximately 380,000 distinct CDR3 sequences; about two thirds are singletons. Findings and limits, study-wide: The study found no significant CD8+ Simpson's diversity difference between patients and controls. Patients and controls were found to share roughly 31 CD8+ CDR3 sequences.

The chain has TRBV12-3 or TRBV12-4 and TRBJ2-2; tentatively, D is TRBD1 (6 bases). Sequencing used sorted CD4+, CD8+, or CD8+CD57+ T cells (not recorded which) from PBMCs. This TCR was sampled from a human donor in good health, serving as a control. The CDR3 region has the DNA TGTGCCAGCAGATATTCAGGGGCCGGGGAGCTGTTTTTT. Translated, it gives CASRYSGAGELFF.